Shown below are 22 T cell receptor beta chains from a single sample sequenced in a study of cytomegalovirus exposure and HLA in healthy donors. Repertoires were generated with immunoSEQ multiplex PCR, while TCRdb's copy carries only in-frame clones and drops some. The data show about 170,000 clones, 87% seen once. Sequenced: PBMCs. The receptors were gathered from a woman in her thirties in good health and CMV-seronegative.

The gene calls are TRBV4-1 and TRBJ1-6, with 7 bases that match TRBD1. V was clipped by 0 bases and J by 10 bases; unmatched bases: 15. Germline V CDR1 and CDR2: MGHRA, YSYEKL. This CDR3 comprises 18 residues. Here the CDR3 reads CASSQEPHLTGVQSPLHF. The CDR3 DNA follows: TGCGCCAGCAGCCAAGAGCCCCACCTAACAGGGGTTCAATCACCCCTCCACTTT.

CDR3 nucleotide sequence: TGTGCCAGCAGCCCTCGGGGGTTTCAGGACACTGAAGCTTTCTTT. As protein: CASSPRGFQDTEAFF. V is TRBV27 and J is TRBJ1-1, with D possibly matching TRBD1 (5 bases). This CDR3 is built from 15 residues. Germline V CDR1 and CDR2: MNHEY, SMNVEV (reference sequence). V was cut by 6 bases and J by 3 bases, with 17 bases left in between.

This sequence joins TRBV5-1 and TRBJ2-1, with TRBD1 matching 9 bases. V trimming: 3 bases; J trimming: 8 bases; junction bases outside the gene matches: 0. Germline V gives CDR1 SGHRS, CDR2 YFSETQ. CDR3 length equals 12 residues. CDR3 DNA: TGCGCCAGCAGCTGGACAGGGGATGAGCAGTTCTTC. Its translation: CASSWTGDEQFF.

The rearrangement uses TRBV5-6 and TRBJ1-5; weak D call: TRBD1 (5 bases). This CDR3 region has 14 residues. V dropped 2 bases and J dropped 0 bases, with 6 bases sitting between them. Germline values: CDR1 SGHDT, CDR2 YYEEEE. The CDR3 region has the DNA TGTGCCAGCAGCTTCAGGGTTAGCAATCAGCCCCAGCATTTT. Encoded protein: CASSFRVSNQPQHF. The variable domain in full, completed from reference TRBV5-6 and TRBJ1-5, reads DAGVTQSPTHLIKTRGQQVTLRCSPKSGHDTVSWYQQALGQGPQFIFQYYEEEERQRGNFPDRFSGHQFPNYSSELNVNALLLGDSALYLCASSFRVSNQPQHFGDGTRLSIL.

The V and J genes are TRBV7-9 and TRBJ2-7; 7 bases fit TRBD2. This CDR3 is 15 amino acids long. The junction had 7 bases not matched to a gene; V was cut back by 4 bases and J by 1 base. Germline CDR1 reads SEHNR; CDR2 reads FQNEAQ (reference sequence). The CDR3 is CASSSGLGGSYEQYF. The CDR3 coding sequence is TGTGCCAGCAGCTCGGGCTTGGGAGGGTCCTACGAGCAGTACTTC. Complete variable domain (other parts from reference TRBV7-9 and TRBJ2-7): DTGVSQNPRHKITKRGQNVTFRCDPISEHNRLYWYRQTLGQGPEFLTYFQNEAQLEKSRLLSDRFSAERPKGSFSTLEIQRTEQGDSAMYLCASSSGLGGSYEQYFGPGTRLTVT.

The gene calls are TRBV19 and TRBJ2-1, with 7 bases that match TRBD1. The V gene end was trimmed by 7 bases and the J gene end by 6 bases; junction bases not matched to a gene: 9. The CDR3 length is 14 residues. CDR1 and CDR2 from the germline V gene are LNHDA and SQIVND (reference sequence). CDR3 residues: CASNRDSAANEQFF. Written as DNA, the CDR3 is TGTGCCAGTAATCGGGACAGCGCAGCCAATGAGCAGTTCTTC. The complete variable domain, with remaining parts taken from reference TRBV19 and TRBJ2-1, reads DGGITQSPKYLFRKEGQNVTLSCEQNLNHDAMYWYRQDPGQGLRLIYYSQIVNDFQKGDIAEGYSVSREKKESFPLTVTSAQKNPTAFYLCASNRDSAANEQFFGPGTRLTVL.

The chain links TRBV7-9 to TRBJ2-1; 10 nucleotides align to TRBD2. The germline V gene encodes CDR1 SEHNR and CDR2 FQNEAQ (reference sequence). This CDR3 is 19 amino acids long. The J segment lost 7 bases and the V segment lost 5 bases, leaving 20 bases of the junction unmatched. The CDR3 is CASSPRSPIAGGPSNEQFF. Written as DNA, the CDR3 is TGTGCCAGCAGCCCGAGATCCCCTATAGCGGGGGGACCTAGTAATGAGCAGTTCTTC.

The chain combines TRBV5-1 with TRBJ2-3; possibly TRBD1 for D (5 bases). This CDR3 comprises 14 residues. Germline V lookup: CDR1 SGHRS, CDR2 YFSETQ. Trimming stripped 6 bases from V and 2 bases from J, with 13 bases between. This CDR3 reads CASTQDTNTDTQYF. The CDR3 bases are TGCGCCAGCACTCAGGACACCAACACAGATACGCAGTATTTT.

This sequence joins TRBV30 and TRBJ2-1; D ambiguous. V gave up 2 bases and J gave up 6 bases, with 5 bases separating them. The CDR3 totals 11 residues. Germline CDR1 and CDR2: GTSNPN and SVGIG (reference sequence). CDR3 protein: CAWSFGNEQFF. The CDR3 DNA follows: TGTGCCTGGAGTTTCGGCAATGAGCAGTTCTTC.

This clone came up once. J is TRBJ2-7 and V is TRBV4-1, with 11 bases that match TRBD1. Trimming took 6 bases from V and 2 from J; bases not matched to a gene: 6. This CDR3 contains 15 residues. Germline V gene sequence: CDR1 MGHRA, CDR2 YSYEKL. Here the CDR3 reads CASRIGTGGTYEQYF. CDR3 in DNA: TGCGCCAGCAGGATCGGGACAGGGGGGACCTACGAGCAGTACTTC.

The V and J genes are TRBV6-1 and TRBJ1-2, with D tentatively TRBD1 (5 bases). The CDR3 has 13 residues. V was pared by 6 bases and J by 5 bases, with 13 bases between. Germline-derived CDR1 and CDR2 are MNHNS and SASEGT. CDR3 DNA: TGTGCCAGCAGCCTTGACAGACGGTATGGCTACACCTTC. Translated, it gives CASSLDRRYGYTF.

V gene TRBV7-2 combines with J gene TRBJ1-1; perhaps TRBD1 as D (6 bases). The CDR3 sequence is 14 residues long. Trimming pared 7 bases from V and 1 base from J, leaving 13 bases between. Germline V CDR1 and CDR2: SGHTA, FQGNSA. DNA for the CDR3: TGTGCCAGCACCGCCGGCAGGGGGAACACTGAAGCTTTCTTT. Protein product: CASTAGRGNTEAFF.

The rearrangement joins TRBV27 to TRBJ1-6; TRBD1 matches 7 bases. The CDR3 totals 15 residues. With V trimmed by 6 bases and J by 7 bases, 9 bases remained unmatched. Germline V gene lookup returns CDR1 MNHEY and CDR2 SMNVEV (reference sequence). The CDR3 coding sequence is TGTGCCAGCAGCTACTTCGGGACAGCAAATTCACCCCTCCACTTT. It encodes CASSYFGTANSPLHF.

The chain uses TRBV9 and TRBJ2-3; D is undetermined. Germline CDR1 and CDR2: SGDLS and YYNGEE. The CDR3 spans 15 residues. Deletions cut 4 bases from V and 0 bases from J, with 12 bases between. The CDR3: CASSPVGSSTDTQYF. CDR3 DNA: TGTGCCAGCAGCCCGGTCGGTTCTAGCACAGATACGCAGTATTTT.

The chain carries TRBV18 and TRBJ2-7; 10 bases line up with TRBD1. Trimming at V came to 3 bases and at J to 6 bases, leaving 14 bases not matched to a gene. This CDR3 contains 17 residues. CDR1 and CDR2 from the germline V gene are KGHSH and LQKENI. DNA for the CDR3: TGTGCCAGCTCACCGCGAATGGACAGGGGGGTGGTAGGCGAGCAGTACTTC. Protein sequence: CASSPRMDRGVVGEQYF.

CDR3 sequence (DNA): TGTGCCAGCAGCTTGGGATTCGGGACAGGGGAAGAGACCCAGTACTTC. As protein: CASSLGFGTGEETQYF. J is TRBJ2-5 and V is TRBV5-4; 10 bases agree with TRBD1. With 0 bases clipped from V and 3 bases from J, the junction kept 5 bases outside the gene matches. This CDR3 region has 16 residues. The V gene's germline CDR1 is SGHNT and CDR2 YYREEE (reference sequence).

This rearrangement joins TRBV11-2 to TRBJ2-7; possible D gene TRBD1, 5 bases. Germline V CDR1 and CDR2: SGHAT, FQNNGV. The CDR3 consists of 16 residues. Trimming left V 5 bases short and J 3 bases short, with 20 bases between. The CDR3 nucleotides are TGTGCCAGCAGCCAGGGTGACCCCCTCAGAGACTACGAGCAGTACTTC. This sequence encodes CASSQGDPLRDYEQYF.

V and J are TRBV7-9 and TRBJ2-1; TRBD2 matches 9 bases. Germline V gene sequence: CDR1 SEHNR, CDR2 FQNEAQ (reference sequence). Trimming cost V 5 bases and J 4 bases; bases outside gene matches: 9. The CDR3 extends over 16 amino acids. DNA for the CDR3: TGTGCCAGCAGCCCCGAGGCTAGCGGGGTTTACAATGAGCAGTTCTTC. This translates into CASSPEASGVYNEQFF.

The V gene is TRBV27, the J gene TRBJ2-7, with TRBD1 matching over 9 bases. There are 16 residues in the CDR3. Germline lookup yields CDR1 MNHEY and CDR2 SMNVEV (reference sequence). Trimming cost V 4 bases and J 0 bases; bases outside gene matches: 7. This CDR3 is CASSSRTGDTSYEQYF. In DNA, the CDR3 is TGTGCCAGCAGTTCACGGACAGGGGATACCTCCTACGAGCAGTACTTC.

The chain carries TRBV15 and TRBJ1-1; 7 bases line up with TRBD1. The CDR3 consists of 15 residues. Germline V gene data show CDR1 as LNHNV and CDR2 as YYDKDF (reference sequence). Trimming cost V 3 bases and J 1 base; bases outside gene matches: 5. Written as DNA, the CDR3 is TGTGCCACCAGCAGGAAGGGGGCTTGGAACACTGAAGCTTTCTTT. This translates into CATSRKGAWNTEAFF.

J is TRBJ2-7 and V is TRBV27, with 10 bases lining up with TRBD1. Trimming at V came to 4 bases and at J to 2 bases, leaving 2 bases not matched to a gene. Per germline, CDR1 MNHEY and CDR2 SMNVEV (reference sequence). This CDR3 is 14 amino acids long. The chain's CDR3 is CASSYGTGAYEQYF. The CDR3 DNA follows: TGTGCCAGCAGTTATGGGACAGGGGCCTACGAGCAGTACTTC.

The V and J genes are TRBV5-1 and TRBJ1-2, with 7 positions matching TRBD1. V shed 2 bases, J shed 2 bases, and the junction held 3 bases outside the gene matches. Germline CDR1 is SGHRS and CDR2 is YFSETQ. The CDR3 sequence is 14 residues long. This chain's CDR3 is CASSFGTANYGYTF. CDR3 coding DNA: TGCGCCAGCAGCTTTGGGACAGCGAACTATGGCTACACCTTC.